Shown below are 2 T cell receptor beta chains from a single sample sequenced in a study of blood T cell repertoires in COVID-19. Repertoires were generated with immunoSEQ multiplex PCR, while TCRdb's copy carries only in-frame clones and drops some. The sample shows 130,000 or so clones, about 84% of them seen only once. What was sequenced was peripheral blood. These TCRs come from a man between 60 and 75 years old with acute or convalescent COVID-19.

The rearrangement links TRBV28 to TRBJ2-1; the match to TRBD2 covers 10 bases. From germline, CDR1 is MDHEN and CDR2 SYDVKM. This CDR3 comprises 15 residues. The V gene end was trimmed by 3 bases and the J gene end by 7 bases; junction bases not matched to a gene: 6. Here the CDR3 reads CASSLASGRGNEQFF. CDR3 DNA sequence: TGTGCCAGCAGTTTGGCTAGCGGGAGAGGGAATGAGCAGTTCTTC.

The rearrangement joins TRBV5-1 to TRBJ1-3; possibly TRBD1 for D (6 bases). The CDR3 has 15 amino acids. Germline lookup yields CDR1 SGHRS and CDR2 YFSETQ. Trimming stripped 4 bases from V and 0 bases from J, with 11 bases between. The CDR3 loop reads CASSIGQISGNTIYF. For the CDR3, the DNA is TGCGCCAGCAGCATTGGACAGATCTCTGGAAACACCATATATTTT.